This entry lists 9 T cell receptor beta chains sequenced from one sample in a study of synovial regulatory T cells in juvenile arthritis. Study results and limitations: Compared with other blood Treg cells, inflammation-associated Treg cells had reduced TCR diversity.

Their target antigens are unknown. Libraries were prepared by immunoSEQ multiplex PCR; TCRdb keeps only in-frame clonotypes and omits some of them. In total, the table holds 9,500 to 10,000 clones. Sequencing used Treg cells from blood. Noted subset: HLA-DR+ inflammation-associated blood Treg cells. The source is a donor under 30 with juvenile idiopathic arthritis.

The rearrangement joins TRBV19 to TRBJ1-2. Germline V lookup: CDR1 LNHDA, CDR2 SQIVND (reference sequence). The CDR3 is 14 amino acids. A DNA sequence was not provided. This CDR3 is CASSPTSWNYGYTF.

This chain connects TRBV7-3 to TRBJ1-2. CDR1 and CDR2 (germline): SGHTA, FQGTGA. The CDR3 runs to 13 residues. The protein alone is recorded here. The CDR3: CASAREAGNGYTF. The full variable domain, its missing parts supplied by reference TRBV7-3 and TRBJ1-2, is GAGVSQTPSNKVTEKGKYVELRCDPISGHTALYWYRQSLGQGPEFLIYFQGTGAADDSGLPNDRFFAVRPEGSVSTLKIQRTERGDSAVYLCASAREAGNGYTFGSGTRLTVV.

The chain combines TRBV30 with TRBJ1-5. CDR1 is GTSNPN, CDR2 SVGIG, per germline (reference sequence). This CDR3 comprises 14 residues. The protein alone is recorded here. The CDR3 here is CAWSTHRLNQPQHF. The variable domain in full, completed from reference TRBV30 and TRBJ1-5, reads SQTIHQWPATLVQPVGSPLSLECTVEGTSNPNLYWYRQAAGRGLQLLFYSVGIGQISSEVPQNLSASRPQDRQFILSSKKLLLSDSGFYLCAWSTHRLNQPQHFGDGTRLSIL.

The V gene is TRBV5-8, the J gene TRBJ2-7. Looked up from germline, CDR1 is SGHTS and CDR2 is YDEGEE. There are 15 residues in the CDR3. No DNA sequence is on record. This CDR3 reads CASSLRDRSSYEQYF.

The chain employs TRBV15 and TRBJ1-2. CDR1 is LNHNV, CDR2 YYDKDF, per germline (reference sequence). The CDR3 has 15 residues. No DNA sequence was recorded. The CDR3 region is CATSRVGGGNYGYTF.

The gene calls are TRBV7-2 and TRBJ2-2; TCRdb proposes TRBD1, but this gene call is untestable without DNA. The germline V gene encodes CDR1 SGHTA and CDR2 FQGNSA. CDR3 size: 13 residues. The DNA is unrecorded. The CDR3 sequence: CASSSQGYGELFF.

The chain recombines TRBV29-1 with TRBJ2-2; the TCRdb call, TRBD2, lacks DNA for checking. Germline values: CDR1 SQVTM, CDR2 ANQGSEA. There are 13 residues in the CDR3. DNA is not recorded here. This chain's CDR3 is CSARESNTGELFF.

This chain links TRBV10-3 with TRBJ2-7; checking the TCRdb D call of TRBD2 is not possible without DNA. The CDR3 sequence is 17 residues long. DNA for this receptor is not on file. From germline, CDR1 is ENHRY and CDR2 SYGVKD. CDR3 sequence: CAIGELASGRSNYEQYF.

The CDR3 loop is CAINDHLRNYGYTF. The V and J genes are TRBV10-3 and TRBJ1-2. Germline values: CDR1 ENHRY, CDR2 SYGVKD. This CDR3 comprises 14 residues. Only the protein sequence is given.